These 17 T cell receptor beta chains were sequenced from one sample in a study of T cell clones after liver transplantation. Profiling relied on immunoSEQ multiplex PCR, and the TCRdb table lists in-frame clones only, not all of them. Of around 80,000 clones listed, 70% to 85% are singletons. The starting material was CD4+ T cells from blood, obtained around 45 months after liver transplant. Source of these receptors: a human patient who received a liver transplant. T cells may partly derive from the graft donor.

CDR3 residues: CASSIRPPGQFF. DNA for the CDR3: TGTGCCAGCAGCATCCGCCCCCCTGGGCAGTTCTTC. V gene TRBV21-1 combines with J gene TRBJ2-1. TRBV21-1 is a known pseudogene. The CDR3 spans 12 residues.

CDR3 region: CASSSPGRGSGELFF. CDR3 DNA sequence: TGTGCCAGCAGTTCCCCCGGGAGGGGGAGCGGGGAGCTGTTTTTT. This rearrangement joins TRBV28 to TRBJ2-2; 8 bases fit TRBD2. The CDR3 totals 15 residues. Unmatched junction bases numbered 8, after V lost 4 bases and J lost 7 bases. CDR1 and CDR2 (germline): MDHEN, SYDVKM.

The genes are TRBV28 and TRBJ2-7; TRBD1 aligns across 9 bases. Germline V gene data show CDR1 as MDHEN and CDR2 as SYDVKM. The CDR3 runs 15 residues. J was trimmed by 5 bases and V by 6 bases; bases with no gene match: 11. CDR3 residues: CASRSPGQGPHEQYF. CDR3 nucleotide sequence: TGTGCCAGCAGGTCCCCGGGACAGGGACCCCACGAGCAGTACTTC.

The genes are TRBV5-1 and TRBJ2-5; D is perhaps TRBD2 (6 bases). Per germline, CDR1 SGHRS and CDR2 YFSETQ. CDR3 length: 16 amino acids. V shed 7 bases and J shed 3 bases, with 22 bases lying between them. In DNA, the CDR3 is TGCGCCAGCGCCCGCGGGGTACTAGGGATAGAAGAGACCCAGTACTTC. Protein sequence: CASARGVLGIEETQYF.

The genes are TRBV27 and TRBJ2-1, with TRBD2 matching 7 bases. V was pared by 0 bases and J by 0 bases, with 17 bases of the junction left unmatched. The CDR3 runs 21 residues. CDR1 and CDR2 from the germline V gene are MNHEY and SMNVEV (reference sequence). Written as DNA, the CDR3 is TGTGCCAGCAGTTTATCGACCTTTTTACCCACTAGCGCAGTCTCCTACAATGAGCAGTTCTTC. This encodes CASSLSTFLPTSAVSYNEQFF.

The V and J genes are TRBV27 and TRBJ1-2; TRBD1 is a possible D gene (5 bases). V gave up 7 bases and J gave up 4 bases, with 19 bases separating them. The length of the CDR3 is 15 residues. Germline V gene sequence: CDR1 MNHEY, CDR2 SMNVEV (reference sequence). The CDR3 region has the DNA TGTGCCAGCACTCAAAGCCGGGGGACTCCCTATGGCTACACCTTC. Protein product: CASTQSRGTPYGYTF.

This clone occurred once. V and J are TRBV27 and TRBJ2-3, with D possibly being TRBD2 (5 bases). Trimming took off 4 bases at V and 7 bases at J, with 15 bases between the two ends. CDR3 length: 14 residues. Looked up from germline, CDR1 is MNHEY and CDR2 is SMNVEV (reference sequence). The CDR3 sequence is CASSSLPRRNTQYF. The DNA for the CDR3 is TGTGCCAGCAGTTCGCTCCCCAGGAGGAATACGCAGTATTTT.

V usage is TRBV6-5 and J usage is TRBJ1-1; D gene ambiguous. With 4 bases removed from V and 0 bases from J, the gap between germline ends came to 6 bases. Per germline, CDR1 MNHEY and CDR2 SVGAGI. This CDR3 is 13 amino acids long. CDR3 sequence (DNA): TGTGCCAGCAGTTTCCAGATGAACACTGAAGCTTTCTTT. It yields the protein CASSFQMNTEAFF.

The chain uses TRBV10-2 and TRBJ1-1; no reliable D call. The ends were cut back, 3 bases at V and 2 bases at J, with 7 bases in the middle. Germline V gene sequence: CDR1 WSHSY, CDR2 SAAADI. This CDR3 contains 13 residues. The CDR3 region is CASSENSNTEAFF. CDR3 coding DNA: TGCGCCAGCAGTGAAAACTCCAACACTGAAGCTTTCTTT.

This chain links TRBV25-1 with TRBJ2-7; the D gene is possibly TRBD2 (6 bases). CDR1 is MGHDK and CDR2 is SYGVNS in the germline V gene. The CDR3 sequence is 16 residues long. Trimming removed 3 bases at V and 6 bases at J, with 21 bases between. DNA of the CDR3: TGTGCCAGCAGTGAGGGACGGGAGTGGCGGAATACCGAGCAGTACTTC. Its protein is CASSEGREWRNTEQYF.

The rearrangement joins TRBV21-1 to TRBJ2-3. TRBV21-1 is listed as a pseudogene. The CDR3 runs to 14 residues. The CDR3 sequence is CASSVYPLTDTQYF. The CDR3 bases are TGTGCCAGCAGCGTATACCCCCTCACAGATACGCAGTATTTT.

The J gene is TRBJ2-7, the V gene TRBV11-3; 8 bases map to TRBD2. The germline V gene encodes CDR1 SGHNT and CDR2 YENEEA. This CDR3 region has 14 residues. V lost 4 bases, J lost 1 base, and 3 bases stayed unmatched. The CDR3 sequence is CASSSSSGSYEQYF. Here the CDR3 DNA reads TGTGCCAGCAGCTCCTCTAGCGGGTCCTACGAGCAGTACTTC.

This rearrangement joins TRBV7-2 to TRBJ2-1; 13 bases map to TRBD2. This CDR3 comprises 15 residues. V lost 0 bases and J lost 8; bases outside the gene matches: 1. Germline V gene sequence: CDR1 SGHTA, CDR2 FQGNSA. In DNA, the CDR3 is TGTGCCAGCAGCTTAGCACTAGCGGGAGGGTATGAGCAGTTCTTC. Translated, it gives CASSLALAGGYEQFF. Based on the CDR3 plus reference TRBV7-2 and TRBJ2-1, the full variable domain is GAGVSQSPSNKVTEKGKDVELRCDPISGHTALYWYRQSLGQGLEFLIYFQGNSAPDKSGLPSDRFSAERTGGSVSTLTIQRTQQEDSAVYLCASSLALAGGYEQFFGPGTRLTVL.

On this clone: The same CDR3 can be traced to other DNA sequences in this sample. The chain's CDR3 is CASSQDLRGPYQPQHF. CDR3 nucleotide sequence: TGCGCCAGCAGCCAAGACCTCAGAGGACCCTATCAGCCCCAGCATTTT. The J gene is TRBJ1-5, the V gene TRBV4-1; D is unresolved. The germline CDR1 and CDR2 sequences are MGHRA and YSYEKL. This CDR3 comprises 16 residues. Trimming stripped 0 bases from V and 5 bases from J, with 14 bases between.

CDR3 nucleotides: TGTGCCAGCAGCCCCCAACACGCCACCGGGGAGCTGTTTTTT. Protein product: CASSPQHATGELFF. The chain couples TRBV9 to TRBJ2-2; D remains unclear. Germline CDR1 reads SGDLS; CDR2 reads YYNGEE. V lost 4 bases and J lost 4, with 11 bases in between. The CDR3 extends over 14 amino acids.

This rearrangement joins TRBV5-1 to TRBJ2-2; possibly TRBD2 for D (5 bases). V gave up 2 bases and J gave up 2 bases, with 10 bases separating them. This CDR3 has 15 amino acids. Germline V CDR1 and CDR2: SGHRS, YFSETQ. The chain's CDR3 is CASSFSRDNTGELFF. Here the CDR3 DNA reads TGCGCCAGCAGCTTTTCCCGGGATAACACCGGGGAGCTGTTTTTT.

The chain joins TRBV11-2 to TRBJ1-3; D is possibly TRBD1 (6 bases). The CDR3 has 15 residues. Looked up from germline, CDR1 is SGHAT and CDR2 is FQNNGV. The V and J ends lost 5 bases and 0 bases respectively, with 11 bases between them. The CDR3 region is CASSPRGVSGNTIYF. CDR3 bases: TGTGCCAGCAGCCCGAGGGGGGTCTCTGGAAACACCATATATTTT.